This TCR beta chain appears in the sequencing data of a study of T cell responses to AZD1222 COVID-19 vaccine. Study-level findings and limits: Baseline seropositivity occurred in only 5 to 7 AZD1222 recipients. The CD4 TCRs associated with vaccination extended across spike and predominated at 160-218 and 743-854. Close to half of all spike-specific TCRs reportedly target regions of the variants that are unmutated. The sample set comprised mostly white British donors with more females, and clonal diversity was possibly underestimated.

Regarding this clone: The antigen remains undetermined.

The assay was immunoSEQ multiplex PCR, and TCRdb's table has in-frame clones only and misses some. The repertoire includes 100,000 to 120,000 clones, 70% to 90% of them detected once, and over 12% sits in the top ten. The TCR comes from an adult who received the AZD1222 COVID-19 vaccine. Source: peripheral blood, taken 28 days after the second AZD1222 dose.

This CDR3 is CASSLGSGWTEAFF. Here the CDR3 DNA reads TGCGCCAGCAGCTTGGGTTCTGGGTGGACTGAAGCTTTCTTT. The genes are TRBV5-1 and TRBJ1-1; no clear D. CDR1 is SGHRS, CDR2 YFSETQ, per germline. V lost 0 bases to trimming and J lost 5 bases, with 11 bases between them. The CDR3 is 14 residues long.